This T cell receptor (beta chain) was captured in a study of monozygotic twins with inflammatory bowel disease. In germline, CDR1 is SEHNR, CDR2 FQNEAQ (reference sequence). CDR3 length: 17 residues. With the 5' RACE reads reprocessed, TCRdb shows one record per CDR3 protein and no DNA. The listing contains 420,000 or so distinct CDR3 sequences. The clonotype was recovered from a human donor with ulcerative colitis or Crohn's disease, or a healthy co-twin of an affected twin (not recorded which). The sample was blood. V gene TRBV7-9 combines with J gene TRBJ2-3; the D gene TCRdb calls, TRBD2, cannot be checked with no DNA. The CDR3 is CASSPRWREGQTDTQYF.